One and the same sample provided the 7 T cell receptor beta chains below, sequenced in a study of cytomegalovirus exposure and HLA in healthy donors. 60 Vbeta and 13 Jbeta primers were used in PCR. Repertoires were generated with immunoSEQ multiplex PCR, while TCRdb's copy carries only in-frame clones and drops some. The sample carries approximately 160,000 clones, roughly 83% recorded once. Sequenced sample: PBMCs. The receptors shown here come from a boy aged 2 to 10 in good health and CMV-seronegative.

This chain's CDR3 is CASSVGTSGTYEQYF. The CDR3 DNA sequence: TGTGCCAGCAGCGTAGGGACTAGCGGGACCTACGAGCAGTACTTC. V and J are TRBV9 and TRBJ2-7, with 12 bases that match TRBD2. The CDR3 is made up of 15 amino acids. Trimming at V came to 0 bases and at J to 2 bases, leaving 0 bases not matched to a gene. Germline loops: CDR1 SGDLS, CDR2 YYNGEE.

The CDR3 bases are TGTGCCAGCAGCAAAGACGAGCCAGGACAGGGTGATGCGGCTTTCTTT. It yields the protein CASSKDEPGQGDAAFF. This chain links TRBV21-1 with TRBJ1-1; TRBD1 was called by the table and not checked on the DNA. TRBV21-1 is classified as a pseudogene. The CDR3 covers 16 residues.

The chain joins TRBV6-5 to TRBJ2-5; no definite D call. CDR1 MNHEY and CDR2 SVGAGI come from the germline V gene. The CDR3 totals 13 residues. Between the trimmed V and J ends, which lost 2 bases and 2 bases, there was a span of 6 bases. The CDR3 region is CASSYKLQETQYF. CDR3 nucleotide sequence: TGTGCCAGCAGTTACAAGCTTCAAGAGACCCAGTACTTC.

This sequence joins TRBV5-4 and TRBJ1-2, with 7 bases matching TRBD1. V lost 4 bases and J lost 4; bases outside the gene matches: 4. The CDR3 has 13 residues. The germline gives CDR1 SGHNT, CDR2 YYREEE (reference sequence). The CDR3 region has the DNA TGTGCCAGCAGCCCCGGGACAGCCTATGGCTACACCTTC. It codes for CASSPGTAYGYTF.

The V gene is TRBV7-9, the J gene TRBJ2-2; D might be TRBD1 (6 bases). Germline V gene sequence: CDR1 SEHNR, CDR2 FQNEAQ (reference sequence). Trimming removed 5 bases at V and 6 bases at J, with 13 bases between. The CDR3 runs to 14 residues. CDR3 sequence: CASSRGGLSGELFF. The CDR3 DNA reads TGTGCCAGCAGCAGAGGGGGTCTCTCCGGGGAGCTGTTTTTT. Looking up the rest from reference TRBV7-9 and TRBJ2-2 gives the full variable domain: DTGVSQNPRHKITKRGQNVTFRCDPISEHNRLYWYRQTLGQGPEFLTYFQNEAQLEKSRLLSDRFSAERPKGSFSTLEIQRTEQGDSAMYLCASSRGGLSGELFFGEGSRLTVL.

V gene TRBV15 combines with J gene TRBJ2-1; 14 bases fit TRBD2. Germline V gene sequence: CDR1 LNHNV, CDR2 YYDKDF (reference sequence). The CDR3 is 16 amino acids. Germline trimming cut 2 bases from V and 8 bases from J; bases unmatched to any gene: 5. The CDR3 is CATSRLGTSGSHEQFF. The CDR3, as DNA: TGTGCCACCAGCAGACTAGGGACTAGCGGGAGCCATGAGCAGTTCTTC.

The CDR3 DNA reads TGTGCCAGCAGCTTCACTAGCGGGAGATCCTACGAGCAGTACTTC. It specifies CASSFTSGRSYEQYF. The J gene is TRBJ2-7, the V gene TRBV11-2; 11 nucleotides match TRBD2. The ends lost 3 bases at V and 1 base at J; junction bases unmatched: 2. The CDR3 covers 15 residues. Germline lookup yields CDR1 SGHAT and CDR2 FQNNGV.